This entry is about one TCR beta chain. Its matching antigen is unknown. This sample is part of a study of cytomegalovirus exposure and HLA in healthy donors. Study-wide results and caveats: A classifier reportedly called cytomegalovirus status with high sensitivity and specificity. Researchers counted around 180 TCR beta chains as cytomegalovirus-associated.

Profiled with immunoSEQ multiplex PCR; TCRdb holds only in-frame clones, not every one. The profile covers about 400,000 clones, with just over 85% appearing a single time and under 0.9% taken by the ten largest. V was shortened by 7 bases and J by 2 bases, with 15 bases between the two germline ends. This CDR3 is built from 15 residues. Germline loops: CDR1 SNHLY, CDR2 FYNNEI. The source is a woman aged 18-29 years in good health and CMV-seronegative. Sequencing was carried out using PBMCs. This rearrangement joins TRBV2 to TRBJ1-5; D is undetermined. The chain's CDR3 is CASKASLGGNQPQHF. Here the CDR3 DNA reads TGTGCCAGCAAGGCCAGCCTGGGAGGCAATCAGCCCCAGCATTTT.